The 27 T cell receptor beta chains below all came from one sample that was sequenced in a study of OX40 agonist ivuxolimab in advanced cancers. The library was obtained by the immunoSEQ multiplex PCR assay. This is the immuneACCESS table as TCRdb keeps it, with only in-frame sequences that have V and J called. A part of the clones is gone; compared with another copy, unresolved V genes explain less than half, and the rest is unexplained. This sample gives more than 50,000 clones in total; 84% of them show up just once. 27% of the sample is held by the ten biggest clonotypes. This material consisted of CD4+ or CD8+ T cells sorted from blood, taken in a trial of the OX40 agonist ivuxolimab. Receptors were obtained from an adult with an advanced solid tumor such as melanoma, head and neck, liver or kidney cancer.

This chain connects TRBV10-2 to TRBJ2-7, with D tentatively TRBD2 (5 bases). This CDR3 region has 13 residues. Germline V CDR1 and CDR2: WSHSY, SAAADI. The ends were cut back, 5 bases at V and 5 bases at J, with 13 bases in the middle. The CDR3 loop reads CASSTPLVHEQYF. The DNA for the CDR3 is TGCGCCAGCAGTACCCCACTAGTCCACGAGCAGTACTTC.

The rearrangement joins TRBV6-1 to TRBJ2-1, with 7 bases lining up with TRBD2. Looked up from germline, CDR1 is MNHNS and CDR2 is SASEGT. The V and J ends lost 7 bases and 2 bases, in that order; junction bases with no gene match: 5. The CDR3 has 14 residues. CDR3 in amino acids: CASIGGTAYNEQFF. The CDR3 nucleotides read TGTGCCAGCATCGGGGGGACCGCCTACAATGAGCAGTTCTTC.

The CDR3 DNA reads as TGTGCCAGCAGCTTAGATGGCAGTAGTCAGCCCCAGCATTTT. This translates into CASSLDGSSQPQHF. The chain recombines TRBV7-2 with TRBJ1-5; D remains unclear. The germline V and J ends were trimmed by 1 base and 6 bases, with 10 bases remaining between them. The CDR3 contains 14 residues. In germline, CDR1 is SGHTA, CDR2 FQGNSA.

This clone has only a few counts. The chain links TRBV2 to TRBJ1-5; the match to TRBD1 covers 9 bases. This CDR3 comprises 15 residues. Germline CDR1 is SNHLY and CDR2 is FYNNEI. V was clipped by 2 bases and J by 6 bases; unmatched bases: 5. This CDR3 is CASSEQQGAGQPQHF. The CDR3 DNA is TGTGCCAGCAGTGAACAACAGGGGGCAGGTCAGCCCCAGCATTTT. Combining the CDR3 with reference TRBV2 and TRBJ1-5 gives the whole variable domain EPEVTQTPSHQVTQMGQEVILRCVPISNHLYFYWYRQILGQKVEFLVSFYNNEISEKSEIFDDQFSVERPDGSNFTLKIRSTKLEDSAMYFCASSEQQGAGQPQHFGDGTRLSIL.

This clone was observed once. The chain links TRBV6-5 to TRBJ2-1; D might be TRBD1 (5 bases). The CDR3 is 13 amino acids. The V and J ends lost 6 bases and 3 bases respectively, with 9 bases between them. CDR1 and CDR2 (germline): MNHEY, SVGAGI. CDR3 loop: CASRIDSYNEQFF. CDR3 DNA sequence: TGTGCCAGCAGGATTGACAGCTACAATGAGCAGTTCTTC.

The V and J genes are TRBV19 and TRBJ2-3; D unclear. The germline V and J ends were trimmed by 5 bases and 1 base, with 10 bases remaining between them. Germline lookup yields CDR1 LNHDA and CDR2 SQIVND (reference sequence). This CDR3 is built from 14 residues. CDR3 loop: CASSFKWGTDTQYF. DNA for the CDR3: TGTGCCAGTAGTTTCAAATGGGGCACAGATACGCAGTATTTT. Together with reference TRBV19 and TRBJ2-3, the CDR3 gives the full variable domain: DGGITQSPKYLFRKEGQNVTLSCEQNLNHDAMYWYRQDPGQGLRLIYYSQIVNDFQKGDIAEGYSVSREKKESFPLTVTSAQKNPTAFYLCASSFKWGTDTQYFGPGTRLTVL.

The gene calls are TRBV7-9 and TRBJ2-2, with D perhaps TRBD2 (6 bases). The germline V gene encodes CDR1 SEHNR and CDR2 FQNEAQ (reference sequence). Trimming pared 5 bases from V and 4 bases from J, leaving 14 bases between. This CDR3 has 15 residues. CDR3 region: CASSAFRGGTGELFF. In DNA form, the CDR3 reads TGTGCCAGCAGCGCTTTCCGGGGAGGCACCGGGGAGCTGTTTTTT.

The chain uses TRBV5-1 and TRBJ2-6; TRBD2 is a possible D gene (5 bases). Trimming shortened V by 4 bases and J by 1 base, and 18 bases separated the two germline ends. The CDR3 totals 18 residues. Germline lookup yields CDR1 SGHRS and CDR2 YFSETQ. CDR3 protein: CASSDPERKISGANVLTF. DNA for the CDR3: TGCGCCAGCAGCGACCCAGAGCGGAAAATATCTGGGGCCAACGTCCTGACTTTC.

On this clone itself: The CDR3 does not close with the conserved phenylalanine or tryptophan, likely indicating a read error. The limits of the CDR3 on the DNA are not certain, so only TCRdb's listed CDR3 is given. The gene calls are TRBV7-7 and TRBJ2-6. Looked up from germline, CDR1 is SSHAT and CDR2 is FNYEAQ (reference sequence). The CDR3 is 14 amino acids long, termini counted. CDR3 sequence reads: CASSTQPKCHKVGP.

The V gene is TRBV10-2, the J gene TRBJ1-5; TRBD1 matches at 8 bases. This CDR3 has 15 amino acids. V trimming: 5 bases; J trimming: 7 bases; junction bases outside the gene matches: 10. CDR1 and CDR2 (germline): WSHSY, SAAADI. CDR3 coding DNA: TGCGCCAGCAGTTACGGGACAGGCAATTGGCAGCCCCAGCATTTT. Protein sequence: CASSYGTGNWQPQHF.

This chain uses TRBV5-1 with TRBJ1-1; 11 bases match TRBD1. V lost 0 bases to trimming and J lost 2 bases; unmatched junction nucleotides: 6. Per the germline V gene, CDR1 is SGHRS and CDR2 is YFSETQ. The CDR3 loop spans 17 amino acids. CDR3 DNA sequence: TGCGCCAGCAGCTTGGTACCCGGGACAGGGGGTAACACTGAAGCTTTCTTT. As protein: CASSLVPGTGGNTEAFF. Full variable domain (remainder filled in from reference TRBV5-1 and TRBJ1-1): KAGVTQTPRYLIKTRGQQVTLSCSPISGHRSVSWYQQTPGQGLQFLFEYFSETQRNKGNFPGRFSGRQFSNSRSEMNVSTLELGDSALYLCASSLVPGTGGNTEAFFGQGTRLTVV.

The CDR3 region has the DNA TGCGCCAGCAGCCGGGACAGACGCTCTGGAAACACCATATATTTT. Protein sequence: CASSRDRRSGNTIYF. The V gene is TRBV5-1, the J gene TRBJ1-3; 7 bases align to TRBD1. Germline V lookup: CDR1 SGHRS, CDR2 YFSETQ. The CDR3 is 15 residues long. V lost 4 bases, J lost 0 bases, and 4 bases stayed unmatched.

This clone was counted ten times or more. V usage is TRBV7-8 and J usage is TRBJ2-4; 7 bases map to TRBD1. The CDR3 sequence is 17 residues long. The V gene's germline CDR1 is SGHVS and CDR2 FQNEAQ. J was trimmed by 1 base and V by 5 bases; bases with no gene match: 11. The CDR3 DNA is TGTGCCAGCAGCCAGAACGACAGGGCCTTGGCCAAAAACATTCAGTACTTC. Translation gives CASSQNDRALAKNIQYF.

The chain combines TRBV30 with TRBJ1-6; 9 nucleotides match TRBD1. V trimming: 5 bases; J trimming: 2 bases; junction bases outside the gene matches: 4. From germline, CDR1 is GTSNPN and CDR2 SVGIG (reference sequence). CDR3 length equals 15 residues. CDR3 nucleotide sequence: TGTGCCTGGGGGGACAGGGACACCTATAATTCACCCCTCCACTTT. Protein sequence: CAWGDRDTYNSPLHF.

This sequence joins TRBV5-1 and TRBJ2-1; TRBD1 might be the D (5 bases). In germline, CDR1 is SGHRS, CDR2 YFSETQ. V was clipped by 2 bases and J by 0 bases, with 9 bases between them. The CDR3 is 15 residues long. The CDR3 coding sequence is TGCGCCAGCAGCTTCGACAGTCGCTCCTACAATGAGCAGTTCTTC. It encodes CASSFDSRSYNEQFF.

In this sample, this clone turned up a few times. The genes are TRBV7-9 and TRBJ2-2, with a weak D call TRBD1 (5 bases). CDR3 length: 15 residues. Germline CDR1 SEHNR, CDR2 FQNEAQ (reference sequence). Trimming cost V 3 bases and J 0 bases, with 8 bases left between them. CDR3: CASSFETANTGELFF. CDR3 bases: TGTGCCAGCAGCTTCGAGACAGCGAACACCGGGGAGCTGTTTTTT. Variable domain in full (rest from reference TRBV7-9 and TRBJ2-2): DTGVSQNPRHKITKRGQNVTFRCDPISEHNRLYWYRQTLGQGPEFLTYFQNEAQLEKSRLLSDRFSAERPKGSFSTLEIQRTEQGDSAMYLCASSFETANTGELFFGEGSRLTVL.

The chain employs TRBV19 and TRBJ2-7; TRBD2 aligns across 7 bases. This CDR3 comprises 14 residues. Germline CDR1 is LNHDA and CDR2 is SQIVND (reference sequence). The junction had 2 bases not matched to a gene; V was cut back by 2 bases and J by 1 base. CDR3 loop: CASSITGGSYEQYF. DNA of the CDR3: TGTGCCAGTAGTATAACGGGGGGTTCCTACGAGCAGTACTTC.

V usage is TRBV4-1 and J usage is TRBJ2-1; D is tentatively TRBD1 or TRBD2 (5 bases each). Trimming removed 5 bases from V and 0 bases from J, with 14 bases in between. The germline CDR1 and CDR2 sequences are MGHRA and YSYEKL. The CDR3 is made up of 16 amino acids. The CDR3 DNA reads as TGCGCCAGCAGCTGGGACGGATCCAGCTCCTACAATGAGCAGTTCTTC. Protein: CASSWDGSSSYNEQFF.

In the case of this clone: At one of its ends the junction is not consistent with the germline gene, which may arise from a read error. The gene calls are TRBV30 and TRBJ1-2, with a weak D call TRBD1 (6 bases). CDR1 GTSNPN and CDR2 SVGIG come from the germline V gene (reference sequence). The CDR3 is made up of 15 amino acids. CDR3 bases: TGTGCCCGGAGGAACCGGGACATAAACCTCTATGGCTACACCTTC. Its protein is CARRNRDINLYGYTF.

V gene TRBV25-1 combines with J gene TRBJ2-5; maybe TRBD1 (5 bases). Trimming pared 3 bases from V and 5 bases from J, leaving 13 bases between. Germline lookup yields CDR1 MGHDK and CDR2 SYGVNS. The length of the CDR3 is 14 residues. The CDR3 DNA reads as TGTGCCAGCAGTGAGTTGCAGGGCCGGGAGACCCAGTACTTC. Protein sequence: CASSELQGRETQYF.

The CDR3 DNA reads TGCAGCGTCCGACAGGGGCCCCAAAACACTGAAGCTTTCTTT. Translation: CSVRQGPQNTEAFF. The genes are TRBV29-1 and TRBJ1-1; 8 bases match TRBD1. CDR1 SQVTM and CDR2 ANQGSEA come from the germline V gene. J gave up 2 bases and V 6 bases, and 8 bases lay outside the gene matches. The CDR3 has 14 amino acids.

J is TRBJ1-1 and V is TRBV7-9, with 7 bases lining up with TRBD1. Unmatched junction bases numbered 13, after V lost 5 bases and J lost 7 bases. CDR1 SEHNR and CDR2 FQNEAQ come from the germline V gene (reference sequence). The CDR3 spans 15 residues. The CDR3 loop reads CASSDTDRVSSEAFF. DNA of the CDR3: TGTGCCAGCAGCGACACCGACAGGGTATCAAGTGAAGCTTTCTTT.

This chain links TRBV5-6 with TRBJ2-5; D not certain. With 1 base removed from V and 2 bases from J, the gap between germline ends came to 9 bases. Germline CDR1 is SGHDT and CDR2 is YYEEEE. There are 14 residues in the CDR3. The CDR3 loop is CASSLMTPQETQYF. For the CDR3, the DNA is TGTGCCAGCAGCTTGATGACACCTCAAGAGACCCAGTACTTC.

The chain links TRBV7-6 to TRBJ2-3; TRBD2 aligns across 13 bases. CDR1 SGHVS and CDR2 FNYEAQ come from the germline V gene. V trimming: 1 base; J trimming: 2 bases; junction bases outside the gene matches: 15. CDR3 length: 21 amino acids. The CDR3 sequence is CASSLGATSGRAVGATDTQYF. CDR3 nucleotide sequence: TGTGCCAGCAGCTTAGGGGCAACTAGCGGGAGGGCCGTGGGGGCCACAGATACGCAGTATTTT. The whole variable domain, filled in from reference TRBV7-6 and TRBJ2-3, reads GAGVSQSPRYKVTKRGQDVALRCDPISGHVSLYWYRQALGQGPEFLTYFNYEAQQDKSGLPNDRFSAERPEGSISTLTIQRTEQRDSAMYRCASSLGATSGRAVGATDTQYFGPGTRLTVL.

V and J are TRBV2 and TRBJ1-5, with D tentatively TRBD1 (6 bases). Trimming removed 0 bases at V and 10 bases at J, with 10 bases between. The CDR3 extends over 13 amino acids. The germline V gene has CDR1 SNHLY and CDR2 FYNNEI. Here the CDR3 reads CASSEARDTPQHF. CDR3 sequence (DNA): TGTGCCAGCAGTGAAGCGAGGGACACTCCCCAGCATTTT.

This clone was detected only a few times. This sequence joins TRBV5-1 and TRBJ2-7; 11 bases fit TRBD1. J gave up 7 bases and V 4 bases, and 10 bases lay outside the gene matches. The CDR3 sequence is 15 residues long. Germline V CDR1 and CDR2: SGHRS, YFSETQ. The CDR3 nucleotides read TGCGCCAGCAGCCCGACCGGGACAGGGGGTCGGGAGCAGTACTTC. It codes for CASSPTGTGGREQYF.

CDR3 protein: CASSWGGSDTQYF. As DNA, the CDR3 is TGTGCCAGCAGCTGGGGAGGGTCTGATACGCAGTATTTT. V and J are TRBV5-4 and TRBJ2-3; 7 nucleotides match TRBD2. The CDR3 is 13 residues long. V trimming: 3 bases; J trimming: 6 bases; junction bases outside the gene matches: 4. Looked up from germline, CDR1 is SGHNT and CDR2 is YYREEE (reference sequence).